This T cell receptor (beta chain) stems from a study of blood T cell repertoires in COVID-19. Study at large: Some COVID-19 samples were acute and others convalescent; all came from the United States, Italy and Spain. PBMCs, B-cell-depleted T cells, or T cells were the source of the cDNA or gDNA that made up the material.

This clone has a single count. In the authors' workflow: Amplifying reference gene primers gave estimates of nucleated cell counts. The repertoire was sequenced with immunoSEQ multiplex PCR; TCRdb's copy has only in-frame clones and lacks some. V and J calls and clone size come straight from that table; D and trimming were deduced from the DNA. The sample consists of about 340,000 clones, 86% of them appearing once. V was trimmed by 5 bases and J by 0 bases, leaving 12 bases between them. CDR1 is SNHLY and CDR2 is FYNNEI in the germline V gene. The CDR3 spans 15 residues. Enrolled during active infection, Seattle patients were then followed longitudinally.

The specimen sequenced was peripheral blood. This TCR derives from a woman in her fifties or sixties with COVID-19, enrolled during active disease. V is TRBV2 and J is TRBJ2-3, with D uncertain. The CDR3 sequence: CASSILTTSTDTQYF. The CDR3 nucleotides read TGTGCCAGCAGTATTCTAACGACTAGCACAGATACGCAGTATTTT.